This T cell receptor (beta chain) was observed in a study of blood T cell repertoires in COVID-19. The V end lost 8 bases, the J end lost 4 bases, and 14 bases lay between the germline ends. The CDR3 is 14 amino acids. Germline assignment: CDR1 SNHLY and CDR2 FYNNEI. Profiled with immunoSEQ multiplex PCR; TCRdb holds only in-frame clones, not every one. The sample has around 57,000 clones, around 90% seen once. Sequencing was carried out using peripheral blood. The TCR originated in a woman over 75 with COVID-19, enrolled during active disease. The chain employs TRBV2 and TRBJ1-4; D is undetermined. CDR3 residues: CASHGRMRNEKLFF. DNA for the CDR3: TGTGCCAGCCACGGGAGGATGCGTAATGAAAAACTGTTTTTT. The variable domain in full, with the rest retrieved from reference TRBV2 and TRBJ1-4, is EPEVTQTPSHQVTQMGQEVILRCVPISNHLYFYWYRQILGQKVEFLVSFYNNEISEKSEIFDDQFSVERPDGSNFTLKIRSTKLEDSAMYFCASHGRMRNEKLFFGSGTQLSVL.